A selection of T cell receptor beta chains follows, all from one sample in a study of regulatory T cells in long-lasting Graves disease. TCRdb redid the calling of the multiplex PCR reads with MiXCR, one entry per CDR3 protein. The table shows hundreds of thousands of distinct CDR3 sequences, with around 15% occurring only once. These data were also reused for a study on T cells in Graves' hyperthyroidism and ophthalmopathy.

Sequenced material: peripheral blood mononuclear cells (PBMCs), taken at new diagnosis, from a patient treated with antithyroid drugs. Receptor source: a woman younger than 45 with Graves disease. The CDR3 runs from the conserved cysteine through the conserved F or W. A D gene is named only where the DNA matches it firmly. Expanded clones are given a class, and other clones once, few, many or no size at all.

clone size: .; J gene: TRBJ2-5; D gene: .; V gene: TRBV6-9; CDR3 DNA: TGTGCCAGCAGTTACGAGCGGAGGCAGGGTGGAGAGACCCAGTACTTC; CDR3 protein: CASSYERRQGGETQYF
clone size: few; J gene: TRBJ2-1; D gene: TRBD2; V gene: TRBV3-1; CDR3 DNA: TGTGCCAGCAGCCAGATGGCTAGCGGGAGTCATGAGCAGTTCTTC; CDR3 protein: CASSQMASGSHEQFF
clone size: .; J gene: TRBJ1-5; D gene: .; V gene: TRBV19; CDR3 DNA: TGTGCCAGTAGTATACACGTAGGGGACGGCAATCAGCCCCAGCATTTT; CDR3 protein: CASSIHVGDGNQPQHF
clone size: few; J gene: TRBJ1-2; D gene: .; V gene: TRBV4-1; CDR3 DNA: TGCGCCAGCAATCAGGGGTGCTGCTATGGCTACACCTTC; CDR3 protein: CASNQGCCYGYTF
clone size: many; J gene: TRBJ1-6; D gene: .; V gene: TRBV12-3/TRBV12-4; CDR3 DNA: TGTGCCAGCAGCCTCGACACGGGAGGTTCACCCCTCCACTTT; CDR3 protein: CASSLDTGGSPLHF
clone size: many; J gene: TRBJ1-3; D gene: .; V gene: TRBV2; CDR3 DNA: TGTGCCAGCAGTTGGGACATCTCTGGAAACACCATATATTTT; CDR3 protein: CASSWDISGNTIYF
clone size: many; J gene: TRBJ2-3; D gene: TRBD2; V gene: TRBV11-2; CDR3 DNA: TGTGCCAGCAGCTCAACCCGCGGGACTAGCATCGATACGCAGTATTTT; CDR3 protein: CASSSTRGTSIDTQYF
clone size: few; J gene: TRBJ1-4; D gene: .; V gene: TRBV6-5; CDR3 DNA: TGTGCCAGCAGTTACCGGGGCCCAGCTAATGAAAAACTGTTTTTT; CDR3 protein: CASSYRGPANEKLFF
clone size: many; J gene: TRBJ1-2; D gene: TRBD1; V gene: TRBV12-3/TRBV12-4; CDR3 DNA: TGTGCCAGCAGTTCGGGGACAGGGGGAGACTATGGCTACACCTTC; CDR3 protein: CASSSGTGGDYGYTF
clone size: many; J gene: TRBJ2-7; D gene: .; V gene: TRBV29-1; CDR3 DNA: TGCAGCGTTGAAGAGAATGGGAAGGCAGGGATCCACGAGCAGTACTTC; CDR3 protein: CSVEENGKAGIHEQYF
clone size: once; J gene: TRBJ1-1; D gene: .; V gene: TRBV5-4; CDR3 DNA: TGTGCCAGCACTCAAACCGGAGGTACTGAAGCTTTCTTT; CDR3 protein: CASTQTGGTEAFF